Shown below are 20 T cell receptor beta chains from a single sample sequenced in a study of blood T cells in healthy people across ages. Using a J-beta primer mix together with a sample-barcoded 5' primer, a second PCR was run for roughly 7 to 12 cycles. TCRdb used MiXCR to reprocess the 5' RACE reads, holding one entry per CDR3 protein. The sample has 1.5 million to 2 million distinct CDR3 sequences, about 39% seen once. Sequenced input: blood. These receptors all come from a human donor in good health.

V usage is TRBV20-1 and J usage is TRBJ2-7; D is possibly TRBD2 (5 bases). This CDR3 comprises 14 residues. Germline V CDR1 and CDR2: DFQATT, SNEGSKA (reference sequence). Deletions cut 7 bases from V and 7 bases from J, with 23 bases between. The CDR3 is CSVKSSGVLFEQYF. Here the CDR3 DNA reads TGCAGTGTTAAGAGCTCCGGGGTGTTATTTGAGCAGTACTTC.

The chain combines TRBV5-1 with TRBJ2-2; TRBD1 matches 8 bases. J gave up 5 bases and V 4 bases, and 4 bases lay outside the gene matches. The CDR3 has 14 amino acids. Germline loops: CDR1 SGHRS, CDR2 YFSETQ. The CDR3 is CASSPDRETGELFF. DNA of the CDR3: TGCGCCAGCAGCCCGGACAGGGAGACCGGGGAGCTGTTTTTT.

The chain carries TRBV6-2 or TRBV6-3 and TRBJ2-7; D remains ambiguous. The CDR3 sequence is 14 residues long. V was shortened by 2 bases and J by 3 bases, with 11 bases between the two germline ends. Looked up from germline, CDR1 is MNHEY and CDR2 is SVGEGT. Here the CDR3 DNA reads TGTGCCAGCAGTTACCTTCAGGATCACTACGAGCAGTACTTC. It is translated as CASSYLQDHYEQYF.

This clonotype was counted between two and nine times. The V call is TRBV12-3 or TRBV12-4, the J call TRBJ2-1, with no clear D. V shed 6 bases and J shed 4 bases, with 16 bases lying between them. The CDR3 is made up of 15 amino acids. CDR3 coding DNA: TGTGCCAGCAGGGCACAGCGCCGTGAATACAATGAGCAGTTCTTC. Its protein product is CASRAQRREYNEQFF.

Concerning this clonotype: Given the absence of the conserved phenylalanine or tryptophan at the CDR3 end, a read error is likely. The chain is built from TRBV5-1 and TRBJ2-5; 9 bases align to TRBD1. The J call may be wrong; the DNA end is better matched by TRBJ2-7. CDR3 length: 15 amino acids. Germline V gene sequence: CDR1 SGHRS, CDR2 YFSETQ. CDR3 in DNA: TGCGCCAGCAGCTTGGTCACAGGGGGCGTCTACGAGCAGTACTGC. This sequence encodes CASSLVTGGVYEQYC.

The genes are TRBV20-1 and TRBJ2-4; D tentatively fits TRBD1 or TRBD2 (6 bases each). The J call may not be correct, given that the DNA end is closer to TRBJ2-7. The CDR3 has 15 amino acids. Germline CDR1 is DFQATT and CDR2 is SNEGSKA (reference sequence). The CDR3 loop reads CSAGRDTPLGNEQYF. CDR3 DNA sequence: TGCAGTGCTGGGCGGGACACCCCCTTGGGCAACGAGCAGTACTTC.

On this clonotype itself: One end of the junction fails to match germline, which may point to a read error. The chain has TRBV29-1 and TRBJ1-5; 8 bases align to TRBD1. Germline loops: CDR1 SQVTM, CDR2 ANQGSEA. The CDR3 is 13 residues long. CDR3 sequence: CSVGNRGDQPRHF. In nucleotides, the CDR3 is TGCAGCGTTGGGAACAGGGGGGATCAGCCCCGGCATTTT.

This clonotype has a handful of counts. The CDR3 sequence is CASSPEYRWQTQYF. The CDR3 DNA sequence: TGCGCCAGCAGCCCCGAATACAGGTGGCAGACCCAGTACTTC. This chain connects TRBV5-1 to TRBJ2-5, with D possibly matching TRBD1 (5 bases). CDR3 length: 14 residues. V lost 4 bases and J lost 6, with 16 bases in between. The germline gives CDR1 SGHRS, CDR2 YFSETQ. Complete variable domain (other parts from reference TRBV5-1 and TRBJ2-5): KAGVTQTPRYLIKTRGQQVTLSCSPISGHRSVSWYQQTPGQGLQFLFEYFSETQRNKGNFPGRFSGRQFSNSRSEMNVSTLELGDSALYLCASSPEYRWQTQYFGPGTRLLVL.

The CDR3 loop reads CASNHRLAGKAKNIQYF. DNA of the CDR3: TGTGCCAGCAATCACAGACTAGCGGGGAAAGCCAAAAACATTCAGTACTTC. The rearrangement uses TRBV6-6 and TRBJ2-4, with TRBD2 identical over 11 bases. V lost 7 bases and J lost 0; bases outside the gene matches: 8. Looked up from germline, CDR1 is MNHNY and CDR2 is SVGAGI (reference sequence). This CDR3 contains 17 residues.

Comment on this clonotype: Mismatch with germline at one junction end may stem from a read error. The genes are TRBV7-9 and TRBJ1-1; 7 nucleotides align to TRBD1. This CDR3 has 16 residues. CDR1 SEHNR and CDR2 FQNEAQ come from the germline V gene (reference sequence). The CDR3 DNA reads TGTGCCAGCAGCGCACGCGACAGGGAACATAACACTGGAGCTTTCTTT. Translation: CASSARDREHNTGAFF.

This sequence joins TRBV28 and TRBJ2-1, with TRBD2 as a possible D gene (7 bases). The germline V gene has CDR1 MDHEN and CDR2 SYDVKM. The CDR3 spans 16 residues. The V end was cut by 4 bases, the J end by 5 bases, with 18 bases between. CDR3 nucleotides: TGTGCCAGCAGTTCCCAAGGGGGGGCCACGCACAATGAGCAGTTCTTC. This sequence encodes CASSSQGGATHNEQFF.

The chain joins TRBV4-2 to TRBJ1-4; maybe TRBD1 (6 bases). V gave up 1 base and J gave up 7 bases, with 16 bases separating them. Germline V gives CDR1 LGHNA, CDR2 YNFKEQ. The CDR3 has 16 residues. The CDR3 region has the DNA TGTGCCAGCAGCCAAGCCCCTAGGGGGGTCAGTGAAAAACTGTTTTTT. Protein sequence: CASSQAPRGVSEKLFF.

This clonotype was picked up one time. V gene TRBV20-1 combines with J gene TRBJ1-6; no firm D call. The germline gives CDR1 DFQATT, CDR2 SNEGSKA (reference sequence). Trimming cost V 6 bases and J 7 bases, with 13 bases left between them. The CDR3 covers 13 residues. The CDR3 reads CSAHSPPNSPLHF. The CDR3 region has the DNA TGCAGTGCCCATAGCCCCCCCAATTCACCCCTCCACTTT.

In this sample, this clonotype turned up a few times. This chain uses TRBV21-1 with TRBJ2-7. TRBV21-1 is given as a pseudogene. The CDR3 loop spans 15 amino acids. The CDR3 sequence is CASSKVACVRNEQYF. CDR3 in DNA: TGTGCCAGCAGCAAAGTAGCTTGCGTCAGAAACGAGCAGTACTTC.

V gene TRBV4-3 combines with J gene TRBJ1-1; D is unresolved. From germline, CDR1 is LGHNA and CDR2 YSLEER. The CDR3 sequence is 14 residues long. Trimming shortened V by 1 base and J by 0 bases, and 6 bases separated the two germline ends. CDR3 sequence: CASSQAFVNTEAFF. The CDR3 DNA sequence: TGCGCCAGCAGCCAAGCGTTTGTGAACACTGAAGCTTTCTTT.

There are a few counts of this clonotype. The chain uses TRBV7-2 and TRBJ1-6; D remains ambiguous. The CDR3 has 15 residues. Trimming pared 2 bases from V and 5 bases from J, leaving 10 bases between. The germline V gene encodes CDR1 SGHTA and CDR2 FQGNSA. CDR3: CASSLLGQDNSPLHF. CDR3 DNA sequence: TGTGCCAGCAGCTTATTGGGTCAGGATAATTCACCCCTCCACTTT.

A note on this clonotype: Germline is not matched at one junction end, which may reflect a read error. The chain combines TRBV12-3 or TRBV12-4 with TRBJ1-5; D is unclear. This CDR3 contains 15 residues. The CDR3 DNA is TGTGCCGGCAGCCCCGCGCAGAGATACAATCAGCCCCAGCATTTT. Translating it yields CAGSPAQRYNQPQHF.

V usage is TRBV5-5 and J usage is TRBJ2-7; D perhaps matches TRBD1 (6 bases). Trimming stripped 6 bases from V and 3 bases from J, with 16 bases between. From germline, CDR1 is SGHKS and CDR2 YYEKEE (reference sequence). CDR3 length: 14 amino acids. In DNA form, the CDR3 reads TGTGCCAGCAACCCCACCGCAGGGGTCTACGAGCAGTACTTC. Translated, it gives CASNPTAGVYEQYF.

The rearrangement links TRBV29-1 to TRBJ1-2, with 8 bases aligning to TRBD1. The V segment lost 3 bases and the J segment 8 bases; nucleotides outside the gene matches: 8. The CDR3 runs to 13 residues. Germline-derived CDR1 and CDR2 are SQVTM and ANQGSEA. CDR3 residues: CSVEFTGTGGYTF. Here the CDR3 DNA reads TGCAGCGTTGAGTTTACCGGGACAGGAGGCTACACCTTC.

This clonotype was counted a few times. The chain joins TRBV9 to TRBJ2-1; weak D call: TRBD2 (5 bases). In germline, CDR1 is SGDLS, CDR2 YYNGEE. V was pared by 0 bases and J by 9 bases, with 13 bases between. The CDR3 length is 14 residues. This CDR3 is CASSVATGGGEQFF. The CDR3 DNA follows: TGTGCCAGCAGCGTAGCTACGGGCGGAGGTGAGCAGTTCTTC.